This TCR beta chain was documented in a study of blood T cell repertoires in COVID-19. Study as a whole: The United States, Italy and Spain supplied acute and convalescent COVID-19 samples. In each case, the material was cDNA or gDNA derived from T cells, B-cell-depleted T cells, or PBMCs.

Losses at the gene ends were 5 bases for V and 7 bases for J; bases not matched to a gene: 5. Germline loops: CDR1 MNHEY, CDR2 SVGAGI. CDR3 size: 14 residues. Original handling: Scientists estimated how many nucleated cells there were by amplifying reference gene primers. The method was immunoSEQ multiplex PCR; TCRdb's version includes in-frame clones alone and lacks a portion of them. V and J calls and clone size come straight from that table; D and trimming were deduced from the DNA. There are 400,000 to 550,000 clones in the sample; more than 85% occur only once, and around 4.4% lies in the top ten.

This receptor was taken from a woman in her 30s with acute or convalescent COVID-19. The J gene is TRBJ2-2, the V gene TRBV6-5; 9 positions agree with TRBD1. The specimen sequenced was peripheral blood. CDR3 bases: TGTGCCAGCAGTACCGGGACAGGGATCGGGGAGCTGTTTTTT. Its protein product is CASSTGTGIGELFF.